Shown below are 9 T cell receptor beta chains from a single sample sequenced in a study of T cell changes during pregnancy in multiple sclerosis. Repertoires were generated with immunoSEQ multiplex PCR, while TCRdb's copy carries only in-frame clones and drops some. In the table there are tens of thousands of clones, approximately 90% of which are singletons. The material sequenced was CD8+ T cells from peripheral blood mononuclear cells, taken in the third trimester of pregnancy. The source of these receptors is a female donor with multiple sclerosis, enrolled in a pregnancy study.

This chain links TRBV7-6 with TRBJ1-2; D gene ambiguous. The CDR3 has 16 residues. Germline V CDR1 and CDR2: SGHVS, FNYEAQ. The V and J ends lost 5 bases and 8 bases respectively, with 24 bases between them. Here the CDR3 DNA reads TGTGCCAGCAGCCACTGGCCGGTTAGGCGGAGTGACGGCTACACCTTC. Its translation is CASSHWPVRRSDGYTF. The complete variable domain, with remaining parts taken from reference TRBV7-6 and TRBJ1-2, reads GAGVSQSPRYKVTKRGQDVALRCDPISGHVSLYWYRQALGQGPEFLTYFNYEAQQDKSGLPNDRFSAERPEGSISTLTIQRTEQRDSAMYRCASSHWPVRRSDGYTFGSGTRLTVV.

V and J are TRBV7-9 and TRBJ1-1; TRBD1 aligns across 7 bases. V lost 5 bases and J lost 2; bases outside the gene matches: 5. The germline V gene has CDR1 SEHNR and CDR2 FQNEAQ (reference sequence). The CDR3 has 14 residues. This CDR3 reads CASSPTGVNTEAFF. In DNA form, the CDR3 reads TGTGCCAGCAGCCCCACAGGGGTCAACACTGAAGCTTTCTTT.

This rearrangement joins TRBV7-9 to TRBJ2-2; tentatively, D is TRBD2 (6 bases). CDR1 SEHNR and CDR2 FQNEAQ come from the germline V gene (reference sequence). The CDR3 has 16 amino acids. Deletions cut 1 base from V and 2 bases from J, with 11 bases between. The CDR3 sequence: CASSLVWRGNTGELFF. The DNA for the CDR3 is TGTGCCAGCAGCTTAGTGTGGAGGGGTAACACCGGGGAGCTGTTTTTT.

The genes are TRBV9 and TRBJ1-4; 7 bases match TRBD1. Germline CDR1 and CDR2: SGDLS and YYNGEE. V dropped 3 bases and J dropped 3; count of bases not matched to a gene: 8. The CDR3 extends over 16 amino acids. The CDR3 here is CASSAFVDRPNEKLFF. CDR3 DNA sequence: TGTGCCAGCAGCGCCTTCGTGGACAGGCCTAATGAAAAACTGTTTTTT.

This clone was detected only once. J is TRBJ2-2 and V is TRBV7-2, with D unresolved. This CDR3 spans 12 amino acids. Germline lookup yields CDR1 SGHTA and CDR2 FQGNSA. Between the trimmed V and J ends, which lost 2 bases and 7 bases, there was a span of 5 bases. Here the CDR3 DNA reads TGTGCCAGCAGCTTATGGCTCGGGGAGCTGTTTTTT. Translation: CASSLWLGELFF.

The chain is built from TRBV5-6 and TRBJ2-3, with 10 bases aligning to TRBD2. Germline assignment: CDR1 SGHDT and CDR2 YYEEEE. This CDR3 spans 15 amino acids. V gave up 3 bases and J gave up 3 bases; unmatched junction bases: 4. The CDR3 DNA is TGTGCCAGCAGCTATAGCGGGGGGAAGACAGATACGCAGTATTTT. Amino acid sequence: CASSYSGGKTDTQYF.

This rearrangement joins TRBV4-3 to TRBJ2-1; 9 bases line up with TRBD2. The CDR3 is made up of 15 amino acids. The V and J ends lost 5 bases and 9 bases, in that order; junction bases with no gene match: 11. Germline V lookup: CDR1 LGHNA, CDR2 YSLEER. CDR3 sequence: CASSGLAGTFGEQFF. The CDR3 DNA reads as TGCGCCAGCAGCGGGCTAGCGGGGACCTTTGGTGAGCAGTTCTTC.

The chain couples TRBV28 to TRBJ2-2; no reliable D call. This CDR3 contains 13 residues. The V end was cut by 8 bases, the J end by 2 bases, with 9 bases between. Germline CDR1 is MDHEN and CDR2 is SYDVKM. CDR3 coding DNA: TGTGCCAGCCGCCAGTTAAACACCGGGGAGCTGTTTTTT. Its translation: CASRQLNTGELFF.

This clone was counted a single time. The chain recombines TRBV29-1 with TRBJ2-7; TRBD2 matches 10 bases. This CDR3 has 11 amino acids. V shed 5 bases, J shed 6 bases, and the junction held 1 base outside the gene matches. In germline, CDR1 is SQVTM, CDR2 ANQGSEA. The CDR3 here is CSVLAGAEQYF. The CDR3 region has the DNA TGCAGCGTTCTAGCGGGAGCCGAGCAGTACTTC.